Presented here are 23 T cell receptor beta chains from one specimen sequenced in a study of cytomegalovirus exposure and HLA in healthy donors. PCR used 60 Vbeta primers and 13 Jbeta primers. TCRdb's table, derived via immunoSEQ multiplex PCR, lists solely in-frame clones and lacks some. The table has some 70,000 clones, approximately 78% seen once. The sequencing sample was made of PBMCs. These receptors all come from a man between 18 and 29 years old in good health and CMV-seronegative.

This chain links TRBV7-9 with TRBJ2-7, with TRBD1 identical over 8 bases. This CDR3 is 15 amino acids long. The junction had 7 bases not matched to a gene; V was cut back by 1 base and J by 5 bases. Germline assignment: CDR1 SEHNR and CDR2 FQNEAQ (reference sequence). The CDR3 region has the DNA TGTGCCAGCAGCTTAGGGCAGGGGGCGCAGAACGAGCAGTACTTC. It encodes CASSLGQGAQNEQYF.

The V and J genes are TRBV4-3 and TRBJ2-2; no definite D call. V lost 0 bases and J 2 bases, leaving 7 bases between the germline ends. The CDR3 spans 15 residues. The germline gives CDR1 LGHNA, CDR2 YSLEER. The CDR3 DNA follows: TGCGCCAGCAGCCAAGATGTTTCAAACACCGGGGAGCTGTTTTTT. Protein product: CASSQDVSNTGELFF.

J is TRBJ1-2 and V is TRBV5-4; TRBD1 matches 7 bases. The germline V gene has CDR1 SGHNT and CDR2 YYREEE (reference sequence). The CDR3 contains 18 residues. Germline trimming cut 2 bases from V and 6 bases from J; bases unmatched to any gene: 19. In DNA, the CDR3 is TGTGCCAGCAGCTTCAGTGGAATTTGGACAGGCGAGGAAGATGGCTACACCTTC. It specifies CASSFSGIWTGEEDGYTF.

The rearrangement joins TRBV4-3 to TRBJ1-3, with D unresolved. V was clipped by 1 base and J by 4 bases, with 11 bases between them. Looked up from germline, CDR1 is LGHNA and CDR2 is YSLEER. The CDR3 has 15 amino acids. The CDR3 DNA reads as TGCGCCAGCAGCCAAGTGCGGTTCTCCGGAAACACCATATATTTT. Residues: CASSQVRFSGNTIYF.

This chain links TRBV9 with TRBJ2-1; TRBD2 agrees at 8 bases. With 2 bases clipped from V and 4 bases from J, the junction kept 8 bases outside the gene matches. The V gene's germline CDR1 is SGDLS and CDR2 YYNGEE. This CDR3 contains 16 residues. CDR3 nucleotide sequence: TGTGCCAGCAGCGTGACAACTAGCGGCTTATACAATGAGCAGTTCTTC. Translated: CASSVTTSGLYNEQFF.

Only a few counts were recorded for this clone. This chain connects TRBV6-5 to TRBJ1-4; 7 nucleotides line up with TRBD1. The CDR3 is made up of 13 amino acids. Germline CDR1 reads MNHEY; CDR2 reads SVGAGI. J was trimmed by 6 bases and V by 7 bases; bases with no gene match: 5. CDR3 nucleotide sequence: TGTGCCAGCACCAGGGGGAAGTATGAAAAACTGTTTTTT. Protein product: CASTRGKYEKLFF.

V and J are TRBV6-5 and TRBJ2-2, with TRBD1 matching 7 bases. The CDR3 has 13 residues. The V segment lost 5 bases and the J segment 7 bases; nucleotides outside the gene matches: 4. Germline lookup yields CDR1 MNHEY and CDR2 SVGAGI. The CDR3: CASSRQGFGELFF. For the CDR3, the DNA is TGTGCCAGCAGTAGACAGGGCTTCGGGGAGCTGTTTTTT.

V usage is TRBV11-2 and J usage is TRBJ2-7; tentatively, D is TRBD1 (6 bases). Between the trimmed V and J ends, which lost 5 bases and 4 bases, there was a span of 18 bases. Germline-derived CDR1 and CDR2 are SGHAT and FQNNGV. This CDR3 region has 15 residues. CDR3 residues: CASSPRAGRGYEQYF. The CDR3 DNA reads TGTGCCAGCAGCCCACGGGCGGGCAGGGGTTACGAGCAGTACTTC.

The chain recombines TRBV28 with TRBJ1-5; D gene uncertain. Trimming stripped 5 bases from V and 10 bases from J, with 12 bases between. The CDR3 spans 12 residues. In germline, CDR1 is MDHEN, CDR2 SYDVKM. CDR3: CASSQEQRPQHF. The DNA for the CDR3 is TGTGCCAGCAGTCAAGAGCAACGCCCCCAGCATTTT.

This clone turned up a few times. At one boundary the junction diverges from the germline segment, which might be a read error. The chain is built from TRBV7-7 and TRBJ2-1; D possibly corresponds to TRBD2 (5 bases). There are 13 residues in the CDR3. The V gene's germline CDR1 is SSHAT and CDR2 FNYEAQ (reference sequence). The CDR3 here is CASSSGTRDEQFF. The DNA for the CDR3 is TGTGCTAGCAGCTCCGGTACTAGAGATGAGCAGTTCTTC.

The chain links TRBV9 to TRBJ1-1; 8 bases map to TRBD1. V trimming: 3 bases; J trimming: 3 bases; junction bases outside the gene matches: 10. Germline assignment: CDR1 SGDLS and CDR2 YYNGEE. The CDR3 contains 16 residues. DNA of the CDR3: TGTGCCAGCAGCGGTCCCCCCGGACAGGGACACACTGAAGCTTTCTTT. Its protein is CASSGPPGQGHTEAFF.

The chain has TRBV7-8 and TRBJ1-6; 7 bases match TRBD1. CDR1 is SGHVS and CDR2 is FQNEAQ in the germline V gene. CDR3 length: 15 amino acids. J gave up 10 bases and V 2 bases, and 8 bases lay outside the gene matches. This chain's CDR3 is CASSLLAGGGSPLHF. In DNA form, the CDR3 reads TGTGCCAGCAGCTTATTGGCAGGGGGTGGATCACCCCTCCACTTT.

The DNA for the CDR3 is TGTGCCAGCAGCCCCCGGGGGGGGGCGAAGGGCTACACCTTC. Protein: CASSPRGGAKGYTF. The J gene is TRBJ1-2, the V gene TRBV6-5, with D possibly being TRBD1 (6 bases). V was clipped by 6 bases and J by 8 bases, with 19 bases between them. This CDR3 contains 14 residues. CDR1 and CDR2 (germline): MNHEY, SVGAGI.

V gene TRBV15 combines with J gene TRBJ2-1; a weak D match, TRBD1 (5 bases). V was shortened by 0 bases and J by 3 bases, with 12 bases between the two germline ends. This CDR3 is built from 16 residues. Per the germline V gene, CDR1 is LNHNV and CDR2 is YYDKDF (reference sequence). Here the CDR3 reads CATSRDGAGSYNEQFF. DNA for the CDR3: TGTGCCACCAGCAGAGATGGGGCAGGTAGCTACAATGAGCAGTTCTTC.

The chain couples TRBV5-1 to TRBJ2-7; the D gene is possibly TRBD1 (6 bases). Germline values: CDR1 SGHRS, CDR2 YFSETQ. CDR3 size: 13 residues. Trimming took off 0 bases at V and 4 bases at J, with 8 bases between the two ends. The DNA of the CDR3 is TGCGCCAGCAGCTTGGCAGGGGAATACGAGCAGTACTTC. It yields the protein CASSLAGEYEQYF.

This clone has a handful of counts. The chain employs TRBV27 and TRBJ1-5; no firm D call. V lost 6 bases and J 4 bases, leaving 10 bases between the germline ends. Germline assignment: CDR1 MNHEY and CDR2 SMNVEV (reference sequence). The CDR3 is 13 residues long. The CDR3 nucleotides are TGTGCCAGCAGCTCAGGTGGAAATCAGCCCCAGCATTTT. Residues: CASSSGGNQPQHF.

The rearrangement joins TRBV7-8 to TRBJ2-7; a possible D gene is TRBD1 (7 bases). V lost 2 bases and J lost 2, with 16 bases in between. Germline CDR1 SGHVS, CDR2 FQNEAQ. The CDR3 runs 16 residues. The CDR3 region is CASSLSGQGGTYEQYF. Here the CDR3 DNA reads TGTGCCAGCAGCTTATCCGGGCAGGGGGGAACCTACGAGCAGTACTTC.

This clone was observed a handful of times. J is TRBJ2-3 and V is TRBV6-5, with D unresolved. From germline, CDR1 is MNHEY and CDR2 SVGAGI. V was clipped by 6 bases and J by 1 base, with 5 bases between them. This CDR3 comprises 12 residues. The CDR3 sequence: CASRSGTDTQYF. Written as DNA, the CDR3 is TGTGCCAGCAGGTCCGGCACAGATACGCAGTATTTT.

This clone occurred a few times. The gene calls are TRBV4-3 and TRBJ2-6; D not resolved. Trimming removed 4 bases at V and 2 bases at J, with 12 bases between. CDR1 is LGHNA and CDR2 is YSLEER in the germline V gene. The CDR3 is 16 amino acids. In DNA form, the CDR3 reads TGCGCCAGCAGCCCTAGATCGGTCCCTGGGGCCAACGTCCTGACTTTC. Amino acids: CASSPRSVPGANVLTF.

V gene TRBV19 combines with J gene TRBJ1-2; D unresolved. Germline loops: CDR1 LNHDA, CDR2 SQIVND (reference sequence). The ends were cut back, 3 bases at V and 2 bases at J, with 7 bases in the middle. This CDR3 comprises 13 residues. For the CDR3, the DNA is TGTGCCAGTAGTATCGGGGAGAACTATGGCTACACCTTC. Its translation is CASSIGENYGYTF.

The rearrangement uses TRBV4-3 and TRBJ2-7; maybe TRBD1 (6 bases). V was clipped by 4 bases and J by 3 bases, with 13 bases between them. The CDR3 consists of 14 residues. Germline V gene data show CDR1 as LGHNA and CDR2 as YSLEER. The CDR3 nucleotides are TGCGCCAGCAGCCGCGACAGGAGCCTCTACGAGCAGTACTTC. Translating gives CASSRDRSLYEQYF.

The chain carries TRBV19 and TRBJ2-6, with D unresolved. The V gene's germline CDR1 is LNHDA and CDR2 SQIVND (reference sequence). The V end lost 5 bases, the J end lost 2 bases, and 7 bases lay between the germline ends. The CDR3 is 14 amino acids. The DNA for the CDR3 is TGTGCCAGTAGTGCGCCGGCTGGGGCCAACGTCCTGACTTTC. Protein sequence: CASSAPAGANVLTF.

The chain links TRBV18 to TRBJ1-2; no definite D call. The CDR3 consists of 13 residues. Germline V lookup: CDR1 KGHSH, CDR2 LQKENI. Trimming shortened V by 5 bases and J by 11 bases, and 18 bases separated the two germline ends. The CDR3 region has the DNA TGTGCCAGCTCAGGGTCCACTGGAGGAATGTACACCTTC. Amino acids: CASSGSTGGMYTF. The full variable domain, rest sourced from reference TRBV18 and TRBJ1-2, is NAGVMQNPRHLVRRRGQEARLRCSPMKGHSHVYWYRQLPEEGLKFMVYLQKENIIDESGMPKERFSAEFPKEGPSILRIQQVVRGDSAAYFCASSGSTGGMYTFGSGTRLTVV.